The clone carrying this TCR beta chain appeared a single time. Its antigen is as yet unknown. 60 Vbeta and 13 Jbeta primers were used in PCR. Using immunoSEQ multiplex PCR, the repertoire was profiled, and TCRdb retains in-frame clones only, with some absent. The repertoire holds under 110,000 clones, with around 85% as singletons. The data are from a study of cytomegalovirus exposure and HLA in healthy donors. Study-level results: For TCR beta chains, V- and J-gene trimming was later linked to a missense DCLRE1C variant.

Sequencing was performed on PBMCs. The clonotype originates from a man aged 30 to 45 in good health and CMV-seronegative.

For the CDR3, the DNA is TGTGCCAGCAGTTACTCTCTAGCGGAAAGCTCCTACGAGCAGTACTTC. Translating it yields CASSYSLAESSYEQYF. The chain joins TRBV6-5 to TRBJ2-7; TRBD2 matches at 7 bases. Per germline, CDR1 MNHEY and CDR2 SVGAGI. V lost 0 bases, J lost 0 bases, and 5 bases stayed unmatched. This CDR3 spans 16 amino acids.